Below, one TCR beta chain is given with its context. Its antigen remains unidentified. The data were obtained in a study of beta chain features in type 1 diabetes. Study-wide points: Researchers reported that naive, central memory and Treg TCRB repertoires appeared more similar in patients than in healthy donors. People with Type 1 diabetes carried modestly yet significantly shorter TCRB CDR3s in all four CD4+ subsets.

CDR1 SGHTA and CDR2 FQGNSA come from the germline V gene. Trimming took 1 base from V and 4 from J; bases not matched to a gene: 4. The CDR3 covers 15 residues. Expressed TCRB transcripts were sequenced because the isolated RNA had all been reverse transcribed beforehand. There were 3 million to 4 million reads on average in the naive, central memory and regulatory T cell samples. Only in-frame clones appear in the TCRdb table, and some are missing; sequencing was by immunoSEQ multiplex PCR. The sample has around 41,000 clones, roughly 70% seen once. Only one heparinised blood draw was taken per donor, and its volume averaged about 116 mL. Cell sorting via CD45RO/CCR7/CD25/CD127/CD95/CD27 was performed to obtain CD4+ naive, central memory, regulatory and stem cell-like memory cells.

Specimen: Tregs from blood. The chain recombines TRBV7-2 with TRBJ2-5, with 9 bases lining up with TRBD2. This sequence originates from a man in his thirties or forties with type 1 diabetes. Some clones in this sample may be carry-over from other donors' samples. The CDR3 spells CASSLDRGGAETQYF. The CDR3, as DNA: TGTGCCAGCAGCTTAGACCGCGGGGGGGCAGAGACCCAGTACTTC.